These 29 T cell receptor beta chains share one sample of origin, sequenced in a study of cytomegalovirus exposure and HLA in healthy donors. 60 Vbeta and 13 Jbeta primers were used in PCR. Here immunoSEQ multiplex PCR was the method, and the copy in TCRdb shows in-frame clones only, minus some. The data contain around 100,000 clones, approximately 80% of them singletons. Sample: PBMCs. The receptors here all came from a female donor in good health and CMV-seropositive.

The CDR3 region has the DNA TGTGCCAGCAGCCAGACAGGGATAACTAACTATGGCTACACCTTC. Its protein product is CASSQTGITNYGYTF. V gene TRBV7-9 combines with J gene TRBJ1-2; 7 positions match TRBD1. Trimming removed 5 bases from V and 0 bases from J; junction bases left unmatched: 6. This CDR3 comprises 15 residues. Looked up from germline, CDR1 is SEHNR and CDR2 is FQNEAQ (reference sequence).

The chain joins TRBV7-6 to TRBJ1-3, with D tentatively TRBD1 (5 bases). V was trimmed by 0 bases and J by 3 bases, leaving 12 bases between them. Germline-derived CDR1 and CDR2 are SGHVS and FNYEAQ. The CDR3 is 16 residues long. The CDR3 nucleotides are TGTGCCAGCAGCTTAGCGGCAGGGCGGGGTGGAAACACCATATATTTT. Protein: CASSLAAGRGGNTIYF.

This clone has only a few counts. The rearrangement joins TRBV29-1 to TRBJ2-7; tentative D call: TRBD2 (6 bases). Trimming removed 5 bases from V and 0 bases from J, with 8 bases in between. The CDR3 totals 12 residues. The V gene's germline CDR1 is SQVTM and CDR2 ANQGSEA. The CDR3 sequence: CSVTTSSYEQYF. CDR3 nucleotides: TGCAGCGTTACGACTAGCTCCTACGAGCAGTACTTC.

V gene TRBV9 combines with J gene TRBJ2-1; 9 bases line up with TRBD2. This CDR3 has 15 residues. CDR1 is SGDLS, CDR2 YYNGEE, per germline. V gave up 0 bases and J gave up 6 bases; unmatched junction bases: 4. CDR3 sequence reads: CASSVAGTSINEQFF. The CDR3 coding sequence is TGTGCCAGCAGCGTAGCCGGGACTAGCATCAATGAGCAGTTCTTC.

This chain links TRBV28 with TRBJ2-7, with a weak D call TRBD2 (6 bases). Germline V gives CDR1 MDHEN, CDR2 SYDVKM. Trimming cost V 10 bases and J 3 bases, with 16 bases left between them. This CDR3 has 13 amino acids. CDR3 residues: CAISRLDNYEQYF. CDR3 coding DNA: TGTGCCATATCAAGACTAGACAACTACGAGCAGTACTTC.

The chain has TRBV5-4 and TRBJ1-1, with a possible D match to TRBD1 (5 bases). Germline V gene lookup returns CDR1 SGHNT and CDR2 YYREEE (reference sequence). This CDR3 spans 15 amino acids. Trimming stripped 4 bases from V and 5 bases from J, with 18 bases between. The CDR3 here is CASSLPIGAGTEAFF. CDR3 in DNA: TGTGCCAGCAGCCTCCCGATAGGGGCGGGGACTGAAGCTTTCTTT. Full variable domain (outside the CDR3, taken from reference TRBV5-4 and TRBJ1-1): ETGVTQSPTHLIKTRGQQVTLRCSSQSGHNTVSWYQQALGQGPQFIFQYYREEENGRGNFPPRFSGLQFPNYSSELNVNALELDDSALYLCASSLPIGAGTEAFFGQGTRLTVV.

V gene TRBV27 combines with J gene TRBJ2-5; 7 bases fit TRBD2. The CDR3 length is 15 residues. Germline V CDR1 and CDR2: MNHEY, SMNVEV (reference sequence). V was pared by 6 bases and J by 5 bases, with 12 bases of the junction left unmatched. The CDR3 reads CASRAAGRYHETQYF. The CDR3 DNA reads TGTGCCAGCAGGGCAGCCGGGAGGTATCACGAGACCCAGTACTTC.

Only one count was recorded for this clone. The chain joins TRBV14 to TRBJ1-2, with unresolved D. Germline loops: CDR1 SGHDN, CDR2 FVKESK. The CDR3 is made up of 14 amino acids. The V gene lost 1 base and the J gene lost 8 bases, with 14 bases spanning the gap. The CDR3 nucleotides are TGTGCCAGCAGCCAAGTGGCGGGGAAGGTCGGCTACACCTTC. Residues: CASSQVAGKVGYTF.

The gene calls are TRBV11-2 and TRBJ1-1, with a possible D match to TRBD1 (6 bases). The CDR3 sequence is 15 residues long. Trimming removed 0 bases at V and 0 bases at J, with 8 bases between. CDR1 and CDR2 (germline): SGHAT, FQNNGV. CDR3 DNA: TGTGCCAGCAGCTTAGAGGGGGCTGTGAACACTGAAGCTTTCTTT. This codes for CASSLEGAVNTEAFF.

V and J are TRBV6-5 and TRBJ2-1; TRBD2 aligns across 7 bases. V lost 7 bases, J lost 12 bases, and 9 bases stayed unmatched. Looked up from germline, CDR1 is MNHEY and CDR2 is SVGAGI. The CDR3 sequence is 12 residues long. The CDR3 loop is CASTTSGEGQFF. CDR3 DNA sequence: TGTGCCAGCACCACCTCCGGGGAGGGGCAGTTCTTC.

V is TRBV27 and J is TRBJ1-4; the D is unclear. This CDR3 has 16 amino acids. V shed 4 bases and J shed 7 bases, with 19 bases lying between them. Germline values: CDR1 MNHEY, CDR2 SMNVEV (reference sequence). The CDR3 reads CASSSWPSQEGEKLFF. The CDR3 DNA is TGTGCCAGCAGTTCATGGCCGTCGCAAGAGGGTGAAAAACTGTTTTTT.

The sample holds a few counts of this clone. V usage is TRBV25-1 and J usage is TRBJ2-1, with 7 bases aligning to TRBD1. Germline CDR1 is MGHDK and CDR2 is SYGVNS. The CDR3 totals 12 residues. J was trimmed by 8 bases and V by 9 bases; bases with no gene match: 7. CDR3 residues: CASGTGAHEQFF. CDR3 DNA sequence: TGTGCCAGTGGCACAGGGGCTCATGAGCAGTTCTTC.

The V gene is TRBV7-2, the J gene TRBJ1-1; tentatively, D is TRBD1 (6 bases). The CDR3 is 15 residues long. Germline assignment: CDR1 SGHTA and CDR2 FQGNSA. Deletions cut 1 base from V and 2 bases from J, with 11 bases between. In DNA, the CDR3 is TGTGCCAGCAGCTTAGACAGGGTTCTAAACACTGAAGCTTTCTTT. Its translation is CASSLDRVLNTEAFF.

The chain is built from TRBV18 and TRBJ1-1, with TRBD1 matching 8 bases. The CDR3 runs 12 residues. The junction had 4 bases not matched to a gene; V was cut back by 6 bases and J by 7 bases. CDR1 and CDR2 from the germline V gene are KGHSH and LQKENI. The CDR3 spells CASSHDRGEAFF. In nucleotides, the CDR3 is TGTGCCAGCTCCCACGACAGGGGTGAAGCTTTCTTT.

This CDR3 reads CASSWGLAGWEQFF. As DNA, the CDR3 is TGCGCCAGCAGCTGGGGACTAGCGGGGTGGGAGCAGTTCTTC. The chain couples TRBV5-1 to TRBJ2-1; 13 bases agree with TRBD2. This CDR3 has 14 residues. Trimming cost V 3 bases and J 10 bases; bases outside gene matches: 4. CDR1 and CDR2 (germline): SGHRS, YFSETQ.

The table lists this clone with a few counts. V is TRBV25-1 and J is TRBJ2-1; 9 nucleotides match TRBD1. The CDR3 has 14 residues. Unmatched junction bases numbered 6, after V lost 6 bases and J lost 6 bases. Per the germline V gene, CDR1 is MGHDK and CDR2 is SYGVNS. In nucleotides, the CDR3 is TGTGCCAGCAGGAACAGGGGGCCCCGCAATGAGCAGTTCTTC. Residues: CASRNRGPRNEQFF.

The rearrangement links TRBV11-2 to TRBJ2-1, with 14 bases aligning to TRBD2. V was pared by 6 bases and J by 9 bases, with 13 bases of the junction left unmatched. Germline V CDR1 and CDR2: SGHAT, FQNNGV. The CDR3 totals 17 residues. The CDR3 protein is CASRVGTSGRGMGEQFF. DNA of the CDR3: TGTGCCAGCAGGGTAGGGACTAGCGGGAGAGGGATGGGTGAGCAGTTCTTC. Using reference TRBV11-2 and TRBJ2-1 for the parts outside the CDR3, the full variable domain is EAGVAQSPRYKIIEKRQSVAFWCNPISGHATLYWYQQILGQGPKLLIQFQNNGVVDDSQLPKDRFSAERLKGVDSTLKIQPAKLEDSAVYLCASRVGTSGRGMGEQFFGPGTRLTVL.

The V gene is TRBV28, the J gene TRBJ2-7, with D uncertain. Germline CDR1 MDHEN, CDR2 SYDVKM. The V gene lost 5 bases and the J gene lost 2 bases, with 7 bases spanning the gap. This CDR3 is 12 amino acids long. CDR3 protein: CASSHMTYEQYF. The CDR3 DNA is TGTGCCAGCAGTCACATGACCTACGAGCAGTACTTC. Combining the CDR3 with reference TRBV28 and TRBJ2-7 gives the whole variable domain DVKVTQSSRYLVKRTGEKVFLECVQDMDHENMFWYRQDPGLGLRLIYFSYDVKMKEKGDIPEGYSVSREKKERFSLILESASTNQTSMYLCASSHMTYEQYFGPGTRLTVT.

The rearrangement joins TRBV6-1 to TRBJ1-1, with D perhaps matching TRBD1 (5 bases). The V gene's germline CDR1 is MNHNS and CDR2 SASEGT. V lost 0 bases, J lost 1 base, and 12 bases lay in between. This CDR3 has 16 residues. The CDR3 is CASSEAETARNTEAFF. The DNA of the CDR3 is TGTGCCAGCAGTGAAGCGGAGACAGCCCGGAACACTGAAGCTTTCTTT.

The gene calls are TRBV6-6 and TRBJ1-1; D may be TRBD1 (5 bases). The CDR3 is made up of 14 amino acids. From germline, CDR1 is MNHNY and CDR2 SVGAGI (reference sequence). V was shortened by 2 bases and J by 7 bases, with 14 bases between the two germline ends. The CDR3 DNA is TGTGCCAGCAGTTACAAGGGGTGGGGGGTTGAAGCTTTCTTT. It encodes CASSYKGWGVEAFF.

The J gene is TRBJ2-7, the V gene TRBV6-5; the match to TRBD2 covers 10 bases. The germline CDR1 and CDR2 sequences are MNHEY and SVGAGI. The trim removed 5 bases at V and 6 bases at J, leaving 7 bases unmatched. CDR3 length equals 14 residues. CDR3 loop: CASSTTSGVGEQYF. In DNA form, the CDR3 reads TGTGCCAGCAGTACTACTAGCGGGGTAGGCGAGCAGTACTTC.

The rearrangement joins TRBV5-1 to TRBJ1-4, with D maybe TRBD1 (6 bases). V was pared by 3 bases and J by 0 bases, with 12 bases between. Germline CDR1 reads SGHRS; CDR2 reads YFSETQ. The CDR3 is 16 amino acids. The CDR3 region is CASSSGQPSTNEKLFF. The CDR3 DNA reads TGCGCCAGCAGCTCAGGACAGCCCTCAACTAATGAAAAACTGTTTTTT.

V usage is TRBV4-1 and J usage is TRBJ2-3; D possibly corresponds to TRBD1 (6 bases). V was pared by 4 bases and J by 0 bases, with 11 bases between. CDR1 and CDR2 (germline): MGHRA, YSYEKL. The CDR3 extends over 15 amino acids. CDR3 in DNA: TGCGCCAGCAGCCTCCGGGACATGAGCACAGATACGCAGTATTTT. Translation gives CASSLRDMSTDTQYF.

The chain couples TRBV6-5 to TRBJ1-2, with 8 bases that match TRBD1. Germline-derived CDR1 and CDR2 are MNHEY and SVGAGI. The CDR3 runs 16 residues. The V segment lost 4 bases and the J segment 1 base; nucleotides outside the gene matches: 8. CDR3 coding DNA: TGTGCCAGCAGTTCGCGAGGACAGGGAGGTAACTATGGCTACACCTTC. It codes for CASSSRGQGGNYGYTF.

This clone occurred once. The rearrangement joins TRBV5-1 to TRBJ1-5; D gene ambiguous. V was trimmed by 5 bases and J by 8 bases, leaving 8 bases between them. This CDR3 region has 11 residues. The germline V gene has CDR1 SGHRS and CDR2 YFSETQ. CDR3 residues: CASSEGKPQHF. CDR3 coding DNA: TGCGCCAGCAGTGAGGGTAAGCCCCAGCATTTT.

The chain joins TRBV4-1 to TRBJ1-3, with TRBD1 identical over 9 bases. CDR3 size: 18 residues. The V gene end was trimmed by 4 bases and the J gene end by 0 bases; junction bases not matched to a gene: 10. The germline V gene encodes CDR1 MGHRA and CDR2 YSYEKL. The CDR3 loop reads CASSRITGGQLSGNTIYF. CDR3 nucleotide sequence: TGCGCCAGCAGCCGGATAACAGGGGGCCAACTCTCTGGAAACACCATATATTTT.

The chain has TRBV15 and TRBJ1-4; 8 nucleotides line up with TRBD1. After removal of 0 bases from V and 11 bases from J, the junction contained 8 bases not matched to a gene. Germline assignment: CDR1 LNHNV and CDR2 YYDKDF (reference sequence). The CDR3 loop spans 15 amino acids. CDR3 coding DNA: TGTGCCACCAGCAGAGAAGAGGACAGGGACATGAAACTGTTTTTT. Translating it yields CATSREEDRDMKLFF.

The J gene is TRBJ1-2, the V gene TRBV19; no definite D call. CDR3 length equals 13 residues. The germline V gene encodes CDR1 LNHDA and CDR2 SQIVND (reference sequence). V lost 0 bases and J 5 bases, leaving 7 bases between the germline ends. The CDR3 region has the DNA TGTGCCAGTAGTATAGATATGGAGTATGGCTACACCTTC. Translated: CASSIDMEYGYTF.

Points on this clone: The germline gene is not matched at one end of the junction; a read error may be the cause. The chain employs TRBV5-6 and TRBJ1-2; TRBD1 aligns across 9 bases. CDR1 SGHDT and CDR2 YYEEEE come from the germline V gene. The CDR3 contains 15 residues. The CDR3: CPSSLWDRDNYGYTF. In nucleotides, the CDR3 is TGTCCCAGCAGCTTGTGGGACAGGGATAACTATGGCTACACCTTC.